The 15 T cell receptor beta chains below were found in one sample sequenced in a study of T cell repertoires in cytomegalovirus infection (dated by TCRdb to about 2019). For sequencing, an Illumina HiSeq 1500 was employed. TCRdb cleaned the public reads at Q25 with fastp, built clones with MiXCR and kept in-frame beta chains. Entries that share a CDR3 protein sequence are merged under the most common genes and DNA. This sample lists about 130,000 distinct CDR3 sequences; 32% were detected once. Under 65% of the sample is taken by the ten largest. No cognate antigen is known for these TCRs. The sample's treatment or condition label, decoded: in vitro stimulation with specific CMV peptide epitopes to enrich CMV-specific T cells. Sequencing was performed on CD8+ T cells from cultured PBMCs, taken from culture after CMV antigen stimulation. Receptor source: a human donor in good health (CMV status not recorded). Some clones in this sample may be carry-over from other donors' samples.

The chain joins TRBV7-9 to TRBJ1-1, with no clear D. The CDR3 is 15 residues long. The V gene lost 5 bases and the J gene lost 3 bases, with 16 bases spanning the gap. CDR1 and CDR2 (germline): SEHNR, FQNEAQ (reference sequence). This chain's CDR3 is CASSTRGIGDTEAFF. The CDR3 DNA reads as TGTGCCAGCAGCACACGTGGGATCGGAGACACTGAAGCTTTCTTT.

The V and J genes are TRBV4-2 and TRBJ2-7, with D hard to call. Germline CDR1 LGHNA, CDR2 YNFKEQ. The CDR3 has 13 amino acids. V was pared by 0 bases and J by 7 bases, with 10 bases between. The CDR3 region has the DNA TGTGCCAGCAGCCAAGAAATCCTTTCAGAGCAGTACTTC. This sequence encodes CASSQEILSEQYF.

This clonotype was seen a few times. V is TRBV12-5 and J is TRBJ1-1, with 7 bases fitting TRBD1. The CDR3 extends over 14 amino acids. Germline assignment: CDR1 LGHNT and CDR2 FRNRAP. V lost 6 bases to trimming and J lost 3 bases; unmatched junction nucleotides: 7. CDR3 residues: CASGSGDSHTEAFF. CDR3 coding DNA: TGTGCTAGTGGCTCGGGGGACAGTCACACTGAAGCTTTCTTT.

This sequence joins TRBV2 and TRBJ2-7; possibly TRBD1 or TRBD2 for D (5 bases each). Germline V gene data show CDR1 as SNHLY and CDR2 as FYNNEI. The CDR3 sequence is 14 residues long. Deletions cut 0 bases from V and 6 bases from J, with 12 bases between. CDR3 sequence reads: CASSEARGAGEQYF. The CDR3 DNA is TGTGCCAGCAGTGAAGCGCGAGGGGCTGGCGAGCAGTACTTC.

This chain joins TRBV7-8 and TRBJ2-5, with 9 bases aligning to TRBD2. Germline CDR1 reads SGHVS; CDR2 reads FQNEAQ. The CDR3 runs 15 residues. Trimming took 6 bases from V and 5 from J; bases not matched to a gene: 10. In DNA form, the CDR3 reads TGTGCCAGCAGTCTCCTAGCGGGGACGTCGGAGACCCAGTACTTC. It encodes CASSLLAGTSETQYF.

A few counts support this clonotype. This chain joins TRBV6-2 or TRBV6-3 and TRBJ1-1, with 7 bases lining up with TRBD1. Germline loops: CDR1 MNHEY, CDR2 SVGEGT. V shed 5 bases, J shed 0 bases, and the junction held 12 bases outside the gene matches. The CDR3 consists of 17 residues. The CDR3, as DNA: TGTGCCAGCAGTGGGACAGTGCCCATTTACTTGAACACTGAAGCTTTCTTT. Its translation is CASSGTVPIYLNTEAFF.

This chain links TRBV20-1 with TRBJ2-7; D is ambiguous. V lost 3 bases and J 6 bases, leaving 18 bases between the germline ends. Germline CDR1 reads DFQATT; CDR2 reads SNEGSKA (reference sequence). CDR3 length equals 14 residues. The CDR3 sequence: CSAREGPTPGEQYF. CDR3 bases: TGCAGTGCTAGGGAAGGCCCAACGCCCGGCGAGCAGTACTTC.

V usage is TRBV10-3 and J usage is TRBJ2-5; a possible D gene is TRBD1 (6 bases). Trimming stripped 0 bases from V and 5 bases from J, with 22 bases between. Germline CDR1 and CDR2: ENHRY and SYGVKD. The CDR3 runs to 18 residues. The DNA of the CDR3 is TGTGCCATCAGTGAGTCAGAAGGTGGACAGTGGGAAGTGGAGACCCAGTACTTC. This gives the protein CAISESEGGQWEVETQYF.

DNA for the CDR3: TGTGCCAGCAGTTTCGTGGTAAACTATGGCTACACCTTC. Translation gives CASSFVVNYGYTF. The genes are TRBV12-3 or TRBV12-4 and TRBJ1-2; unclear D gene. V was trimmed by 3 bases and J by 2 bases, leaving 7 bases between them. The CDR3 spans 13 residues.

The chain carries TRBV6-5 and TRBJ1-1; no clear D gene. The V gene's germline CDR1 is MNHEY and CDR2 SVGAGI. The CDR3 has 15 amino acids. Trimming took 0 bases from V and 0 from J, leaving 8 bases between them. CDR3: CASSYSIGVNTEAFF. CDR3 coding DNA: TGTGCCAGCAGTTACTCGATCGGAGTGAACACTGAAGCTTTCTTT.

The CDR3 is CSARVLGYEQYF. DNA of the CDR3: TGCAGTGCTAGAGTTTTAGGTTACGAGCAGTACTTC. The chain links TRBV20-1 to TRBJ2-7; D is undetermined. Trimming cost V 1 base and J 4 bases, with 8 bases left between them. The CDR3 has 12 amino acids. CDR1 and CDR2 from the germline V gene are DFQATT and SNEGSKA (reference sequence).

The CDR3 DNA is TGTGCCAGCAGCCCCGGTTGGGGGGATAGTTATGAAAAACTGTTTTTT. Amino acid sequence: CASSPGWGDSYEKLFF. The rearrangement links TRBV7-2 to TRBJ1-4; possibly TRBD1 for D (5 bases). Germline V gives CDR1 SGHTA, CDR2 FQGNSA. This CDR3 has 16 residues. With 5 bases removed from V and 6 bases from J, the gap between germline ends came to 19 bases.

This clonotype was detected only a few times. V and J are TRBV7-9 and TRBJ2-7; 11 bases are shared with TRBD2. Germline V gene data show CDR1 as SEHNR and CDR2 as FQNEAQ (reference sequence). Trimming at V came to 4 bases and at J to 0 bases, leaving 14 bases not matched to a gene. This CDR3 has 19 amino acids. The CDR3 here is CASSSGGRTSGGISYEQYF. CDR3 DNA sequence: TGTGCCAGCAGCTCCGGGGGGCGAACTAGCGGGGGTATCTCCTACGAGCAGTACTTC.

About this clonotype: Mismatch with germline at one junction end may stem from a read error. The chain is built from TRBV7-9 and TRBJ2-7; 7 bases align to TRBD1. CDR1 and CDR2 (germline): SEHNR, FQNEAQ (reference sequence). This CDR3 spans 14 amino acids. CDR3 residues: CASCLVQGVTEQYF. In DNA form, the CDR3 reads TGTGCCAGCTGCTTAGTGCAGGGGGTTACCGAGCAGTACTTC.

At least ten counts were recorded for this clonotype. Here the CDR3 DNA reads TGTGCCAGCAGCTCTATTACAGCGAACACCGGGGAGCTGTTTTTT. This gives the protein CASSSITANTGELFF. This chain links TRBV7-6 with TRBJ2-2; D unresolved. The CDR3 covers 15 residues. Germline CDR1 and CDR2: SGHVS and FNYEAQ. Deletions cut 4 bases from V and 0 bases from J, with 9 bases between. The full variable domain, completed using reference TRBV7-6 and TRBJ2-2, is GAGVSQSPRYKVTKRGQDVALRCDPISGHVSLYWYRQALGQGPEFLTYFNYEAQQDKSGLPNDRFSAERPEGSISTLTIQRTEQRDSAMYRCASSSITANTGELFFGEGSRLTVL.